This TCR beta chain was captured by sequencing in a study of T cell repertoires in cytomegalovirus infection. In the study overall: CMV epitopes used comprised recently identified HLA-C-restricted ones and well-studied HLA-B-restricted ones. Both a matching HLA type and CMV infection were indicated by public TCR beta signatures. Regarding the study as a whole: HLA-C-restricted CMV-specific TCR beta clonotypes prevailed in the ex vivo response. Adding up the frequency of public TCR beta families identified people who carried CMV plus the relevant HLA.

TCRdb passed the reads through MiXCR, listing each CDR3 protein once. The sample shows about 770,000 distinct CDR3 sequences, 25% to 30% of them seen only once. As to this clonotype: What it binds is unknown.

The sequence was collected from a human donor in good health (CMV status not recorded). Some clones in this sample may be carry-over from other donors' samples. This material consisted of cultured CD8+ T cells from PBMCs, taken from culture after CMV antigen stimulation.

CDR3: CASSVLGNYEQYV. The CDR3 DNA is TGTGCCAGCAGTGTACTGGGGAACTACGAGCAGTACGTC. The chain has TRBV2 and TRBJ2-7; no clear D gene. V was trimmed by 4 bases and J by 3 bases, leaving 10 bases between them. This CDR3 has 13 amino acids. The germline V gene encodes CDR1 SNHLY and CDR2 FYNNEI.